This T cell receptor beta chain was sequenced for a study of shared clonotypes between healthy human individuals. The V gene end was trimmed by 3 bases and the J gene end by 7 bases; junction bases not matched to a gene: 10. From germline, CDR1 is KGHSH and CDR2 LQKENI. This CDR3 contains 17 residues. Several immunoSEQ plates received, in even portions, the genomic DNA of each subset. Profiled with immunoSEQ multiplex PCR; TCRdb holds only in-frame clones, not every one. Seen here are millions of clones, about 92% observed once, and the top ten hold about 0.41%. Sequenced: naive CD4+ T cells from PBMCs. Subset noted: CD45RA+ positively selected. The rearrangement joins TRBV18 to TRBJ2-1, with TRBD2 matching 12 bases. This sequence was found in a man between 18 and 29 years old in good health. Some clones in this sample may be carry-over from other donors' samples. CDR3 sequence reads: CASSPRLAGVTDNEQFF. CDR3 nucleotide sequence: TGTGCCAGCTCACCTCGACTAGCGGGAGTAACAGATAATGAGCAGTTCTTC.